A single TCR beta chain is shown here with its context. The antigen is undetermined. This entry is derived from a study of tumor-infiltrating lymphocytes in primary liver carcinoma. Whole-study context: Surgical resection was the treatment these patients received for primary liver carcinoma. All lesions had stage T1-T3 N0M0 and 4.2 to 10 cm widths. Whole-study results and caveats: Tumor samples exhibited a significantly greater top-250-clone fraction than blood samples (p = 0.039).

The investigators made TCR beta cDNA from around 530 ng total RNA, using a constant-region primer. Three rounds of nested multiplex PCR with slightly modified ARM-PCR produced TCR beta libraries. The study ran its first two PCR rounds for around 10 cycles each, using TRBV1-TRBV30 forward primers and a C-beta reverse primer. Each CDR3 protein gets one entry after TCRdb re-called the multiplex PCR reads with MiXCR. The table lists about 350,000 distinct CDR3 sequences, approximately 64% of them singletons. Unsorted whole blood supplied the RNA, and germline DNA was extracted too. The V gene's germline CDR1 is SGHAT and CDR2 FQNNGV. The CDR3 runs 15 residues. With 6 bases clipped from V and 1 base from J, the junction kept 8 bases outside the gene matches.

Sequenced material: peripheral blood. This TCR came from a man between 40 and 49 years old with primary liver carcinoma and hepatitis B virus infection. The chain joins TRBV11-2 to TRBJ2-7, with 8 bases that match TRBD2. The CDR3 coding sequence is TGTGCCAGCAGTCCGGGACTAGTGCTGTCCTACGAGCAGTACTTC. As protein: CASSPGLVLSYEQYF.